Included here is one TCR beta chain sequence, with context. This sample was taken from a study of blood T cell repertoires in COVID-19. Assay used: immunoSEQ multiplex PCR; TCRdb lists only in-frame clones, some missing. The sample contains 260,000 or so clones, roughly 80% of which appear only once. V lost 4 bases, J lost 7 bases, and 16 bases lay in between. The germline V gene encodes CDR1 LGHDT and CDR2 YNNKEL (reference sequence). CDR3 length: 14 amino acids. A Seattle source enrolled patients during active infection and followed them longitudinally. V is TRBV3-1 (or the pseudogene TRBV3-2) and J is TRBJ1-1; TRBD1 might be the D (5 bases). This receptor was taken from a woman older than 75 with COVID-19, enrolled during active disease. Sequences were obtained from peripheral blood. CDR3 in DNA: TGTGCCAGCAGCCGCCTTAAGACAGCTCATGAAGCTTTCTTT. This codes for CASSRLKTAHEAFF.